The 3 T cell receptor beta chains below all came from one sample that was sequenced in a study of blood T cell repertoires in COVID-19. Repertoires were generated with immunoSEQ multiplex PCR, while TCRdb's copy carries only in-frame clones and drops some. The sample has more than 75,000 clones, 75% to 90% seen once. Sample: peripheral blood. These receptors were taken from a woman of 80 years or more with active or convalescent COVID-19.

The chain recombines TRBV5-1 with TRBJ1-1; D is perhaps TRBD1 (5 bases). With 2 bases removed from V and 5 bases from J, the gap between germline ends came to 19 bases. The CDR3 runs 16 residues. Per germline, CDR1 SGHRS and CDR2 YFSETQ. CDR3 DNA: TGCGCCAGCAGCTTAACAATAAGCGGGGCCAATACTGAAGCTTTCTTT. It yields the protein CASSLTISGANTEAFF.

This chain links TRBV3-1 (or the pseudogene TRBV3-2) with TRBJ1-3; D gene ambiguous. This CDR3 has 16 amino acids. Trimming took off 1 base at V and 0 bases at J, with 10 bases between the two ends. CDR1 and CDR2 (germline): LGHDT, YNNKEL (reference sequence). CDR3 region: CASSQATAGSGNTIYF. For the CDR3, the DNA is TGTGCCAGCAGCCAAGCAACAGCTGGCTCTGGAAACACCATATATTTT.

The chain uses TRBV7-8 and TRBJ2-1; D ambiguous. Trimming stripped 5 bases from V and 5 bases from J, with 7 bases between. The CDR3 extends over 12 amino acids. Germline CDR1 SGHVS, CDR2 FQNEAQ. Here the CDR3 reads CASSLTHNEQFF. CDR3 nucleotides: TGTGCCAGCAGCCTAACACACAATGAGCAGTTCTTC.